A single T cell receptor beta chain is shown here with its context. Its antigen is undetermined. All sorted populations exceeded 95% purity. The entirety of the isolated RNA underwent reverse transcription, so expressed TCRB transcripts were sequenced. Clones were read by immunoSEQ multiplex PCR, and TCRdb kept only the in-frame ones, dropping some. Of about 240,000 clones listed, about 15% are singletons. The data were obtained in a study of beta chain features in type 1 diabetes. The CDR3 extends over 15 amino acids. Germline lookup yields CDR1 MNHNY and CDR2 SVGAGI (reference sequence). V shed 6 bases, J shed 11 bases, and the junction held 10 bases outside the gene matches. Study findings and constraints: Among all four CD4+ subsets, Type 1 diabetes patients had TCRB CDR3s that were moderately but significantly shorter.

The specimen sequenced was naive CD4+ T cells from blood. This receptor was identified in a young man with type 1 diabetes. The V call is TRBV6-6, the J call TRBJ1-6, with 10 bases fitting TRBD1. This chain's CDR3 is CASRPTTGGNAPLHF. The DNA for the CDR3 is TGTGCCAGCAGGCCCACGACAGGGGGCAATGCACCCCTCCACTTT.